This T cell receptor (beta chain) is from a study of lymphopenia after photon versus proton radiotherapy. The study, taken as a whole, reports: Post-nadir TCR diversity decline inversely tracked overall survival among those who died. After lymphocyte nadir, photon-treated repertoires showed oligoclonal expansion, especially CD8+ Temra. Relative stability marked proton patients; photon patients lost diversity and naive cells.

Only in-frame clones appear in the TCRdb table, and some are missing; sequencing was by immunoSEQ multiplex PCR. The sample contains over 55,000 clones, 75% to 90% of which appear only once. The CDR3 runs to 14 residues. Trimming took 0 bases from V and 8 from J, leaving 11 bases between them. Germline lookup yields CDR1 SGHRS and CDR2 YFSETQ. On this clone: Its antigen is not known.

Sequences were derived from peripheral blood, sampled from a patient treated with proton-based radiotherapy. This clonotype was sampled from a man older than 75 with esophageal cancer. The genes are TRBV5-1 and TRBJ1-4; D ambiguous. CDR3 loop: CASSLAALGEKLFF. In DNA, the CDR3 is TGCGCCAGCAGCTTGGCGGCCTTGGGGGAAAAACTGTTTTTT. The complete variable domain, with remaining parts taken from reference TRBV5-1 and TRBJ1-4, reads KAGVTQTPRYLIKTRGQQVTLSCSPISGHRSVSWYQQTPGQGLQFLFEYFSETQRNKGNFPGRFSGRQFSNSRSEMNVSTLELGDSALYLCASSLAALGEKLFFGSGTQLSVL.